The 25 T cell receptor beta chains below come from one sample, sequenced in a study of T cells in Graves' hyperthyroidism and ophthalmopathy. TCR beta CDR3 regions were amplified from RNA transcripts. The primer set for the first-round RT-PCR of the TCR CDR3 was HTBI. TCRdb used MiXCR to reprocess the multiplex PCR reads, holding one entry per CDR3 protein. The sample consists of under 500,000 distinct CDR3 sequences, over 13% of them appearing once. Sequenced sample: blood. Receptors were obtained from a man in his fifties with Graves' ophthalmopathy.

The genes are TRBV28 and TRBJ2-5; D is ambiguous. This CDR3 region has 12 residues. CDR1 and CDR2 (germline): MDHEN, SYDVKM. Trimming shortened V by 6 bases and J by 7 bases, and 12 bases separated the two germline ends. CDR3 residues: CASSPLVWTQYF. CDR3 bases: TGTGCCAGCAGCCCTTTGGTTTGGACCCAGTACTTC.

This clonotype was counted many times. The rearrangement joins TRBV7-6 to TRBJ2-1; TRBD2 matches at 9 bases. Trimming at V came to 3 bases and at J to 7 bases, leaving 10 bases not matched to a gene. The germline CDR1 and CDR2 sequences are SGHVS and FNYEAQ. This CDR3 comprises 16 residues. This CDR3 is CASSFGSLAGVNEQFF. DNA for the CDR3: TGTGCCAGCAGCTTCGGTAGTTTAGCGGGAGTTAATGAGCAGTTCTTC. Supplemented by reference TRBV7-6 and TRBJ2-1, the full variable domain reads GAGVSQSPRYKVTKRGQDVALRCDPISGHVSLYWYRQALGQGPEFLTYFNYEAQQDKSGLPNDRFSAERPEGSISTLTIQRTEQRDSAMYRCASSFGSLAGVNEQFFGPGTRLTVL.

The J gene is TRBJ2-1, the V gene TRBV6-1; 9 nucleotides line up with TRBD2. The germline V gene encodes CDR1 MNHNS and CDR2 SASEGT. Trimming removed 4 bases from V and 7 bases from J; junction bases left unmatched: 8. The CDR3 sequence is 15 residues long. CDR3 region: CASSGGREGLNEQFF. In DNA, the CDR3 is TGTGCCAGCAGTGGAGGGCGGGAGGGCCTTAATGAGCAGTTCTTC.

This clonotype was recorded many times. The V gene is TRBV6-1, the J gene TRBJ2-3, with 9 bases that match TRBD2. Germline V CDR1 and CDR2: MNHNS, SASEGT. V shed 5 bases, J shed 6 bases, and the junction held 12 bases outside the gene matches. The CDR3 is 16 residues long. As DNA, the CDR3 is TGTGCCAGCAGTTATCCGATGGCGGGAGGGGTGGATACGCAGTATTTT. Its protein product is CASSYPMAGGVDTQYF.

Comment on this clonotype: This may be a read error: a much more frequent sequence differs by one nucleotide. The rearrangement links TRBV7-2 to TRBJ2-7, with D possibly TRBD1 on 6 matching bases. Per the germline V gene, CDR1 is SGHTA and CDR2 is FQGNSA. The CDR3 is made up of 14 amino acids. The ends were cut back, 7 bases at V and 6 bases at J, with 19 bases in the middle. The CDR3 DNA reads TGTGCCAGCACTGACACAGGGTATGAACGCGAGCAGTACTTC. Protein sequence: CASTDTGYEREQYF.

This clonotype was seen repeatedly, ten times or more. This chain links TRBV5-8 with TRBJ1-5; D unclear. Germline V gives CDR1 SGHTS, CDR2 YDEGEE. This CDR3 is built from 14 residues. The V gene lost 1 base and the J gene lost 7 bases, with 12 bases spanning the gap. The CDR3 DNA is TGTGCCAGCAGCTTGTCGCCAGGAGAGCAGCCCCAGCATTTT. This codes for CASSLSPGEQPQHF.

The chain employs TRBV28 and TRBJ1-6; 8 bases match TRBD1. Germline values: CDR1 MDHEN, CDR2 SYDVKM. There are 15 residues in the CDR3. Losses at the gene ends were 1 base for V and 9 bases for J; bases not matched to a gene: 5. The chain's CDR3 is CASSLSGTGVSPLHF. DNA for the CDR3: TGTGCCAGCAGTTTATCCGGGACAGGAGTTTCACCCCTCCACTTT.

The chain employs TRBV27 and TRBJ2-7; perhaps TRBD1 as D (6 bases). Trimming took 5 bases from V and 2 from J, leaving 13 bases between them. This CDR3 is 14 amino acids long. CDR1 and CDR2 (germline): MNHEY, SMNVEV (reference sequence). CDR3 amino acids: CASSPQGNPYEQYF. The CDR3 nucleotides are TGTGCCAGCAGTCCTCAGGGGAATCCCTACGAGCAGTACTTC.

This clonotype was observed at least ten times. This sequence joins TRBV11-2 and TRBJ2-7; 11 bases line up with TRBD1. J lost 5 bases, V lost 5 bases, and 11 bases had no gene match. Germline-derived CDR1 and CDR2 are SGHAT and FQNNGV. The length of the CDR3 is 16 residues. The CDR3 sequence: CASSPILGQGAHEQYF. CDR3 DNA: TGTGCCAGCAGCCCAATCCTCGGACAGGGGGCCCACGAGCAGTACTTC.

This sequence joins TRBV19 and TRBJ1-1; D unresolved. The V gene lost 8 bases and the J gene lost 7 bases, with 8 bases spanning the gap. The CDR3 consists of 10 residues. Germline values: CDR1 LNHDA, CDR2 SQIVND (reference sequence). The CDR3 reads CASGEDEAFF. The CDR3 bases are TGTGCCAGTGGGGAAGATGAAGCTTTCTTT. Full variable domain (rest looked up from reference TRBV19 and TRBJ1-1): DGGITQSPKYLFRKEGQNVTLSCEQNLNHDAMYWYRQDPGQGLRLIYYSQIVNDFQKGDIAEGYSVSREKKESFPLTVTSAQKNPTAFYLCASGEDEAFFGQGTRLTVV.

In this sample, this clonotype turned up many times. The V gene is TRBV18, the J gene TRBJ1-1; D remains ambiguous. V was pared by 5 bases and J by 2 bases, with 9 bases between. The CDR3 covers 13 residues. The germline V gene has CDR1 KGHSH and CDR2 LQKENI. Here the CDR3 reads CASSSSGNTEAFF. CDR3 DNA sequence: TGTGCCAGCTCATCATCCGGCAACACTGAAGCTTTCTTT.

In this sample, this clonotype turned up many times. CDR3 region: CASTGTSYEQYF. In nucleotides, the CDR3 is TGTGCCAGTACCGGGACTAGCTACGAGCAGTACTTC. The V gene is TRBV28, the J gene TRBJ2-7; 8 bases are shared with TRBD2. Germline-derived CDR1 and CDR2 are MDHEN and SYDVKM. Unmatched junction bases numbered 4, after V lost 9 bases and J lost 3 bases. CDR3 size: 12 residues.

There are many counts of this clonotype. V gene TRBV4-1 combines with J gene TRBJ2-7, with 9 bases that match TRBD2. Per the germline V gene, CDR1 is MGHRA and CDR2 is YSYEKL. The CDR3 is made up of 14 amino acids. V was clipped by 1 base and J by 3 bases; unmatched bases: 1. For the CDR3, the DNA is TGCGCCAGCAGCCAAGTAGCGGGAGACTACGAGCAGTACTTC. It codes for CASSQVAGDYEQYF.

This clonotype was picked up many times. J is TRBJ2-1 and V is TRBV11-2, with D hard to call. Germline V gene lookup returns CDR1 SGHAT and CDR2 FQNNGV. The CDR3 sequence is 14 residues long. Trimming left V 6 bases short and J 4 bases short, with 13 bases between. CDR3 residues: CASSDSSGYNEQFF. The CDR3 bases are TGTGCCAGCAGTGACTCCTCTGGGTACAATGAGCAGTTCTTC.

This clonotype was found a few times. V usage is TRBV24-1 and J usage is TRBJ2-1; D is possibly TRBD2 (5 bases). This CDR3 comprises 15 residues. V dropped 4 bases and J dropped 7 bases, with 16 bases sitting between them. Germline V gene data show CDR1 as KGHDR and CDR2 as SFDVKD. This CDR3 reads CATSESGNLGNEQFF. CDR3 sequence (DNA): TGTGCCACCAGTGAGTCGGGAAATTTGGGAAATGAGCAGTTCTTC.

With respect to this clonotype: This may be a read error: a much more frequent sequence differs by one nucleotide. The V gene is TRBV20-1, the J gene TRBJ1-3, with D uncertain. The ends were cut back, 6 bases at V and 2 bases at J, with 5 bases in the middle. The CDR3 has 11 residues. CDR1 and CDR2 from the germline V gene are DFQATT and SNEGSKA (reference sequence). CDR3 sequence: CSAKAGNTIYF. CDR3 DNA: TGCAGTGCAAAGGCTGGAAACACCATATATTTT.

The genes are TRBV5-4 and TRBJ2-1; 7 bases align to TRBD2. Losses at the gene ends were 2 bases for V and 7 bases for J; bases not matched to a gene: 12. Germline V gene lookup returns CDR1 SGHNT and CDR2 YYREEE (reference sequence). This CDR3 has 16 amino acids. CDR3 sequence: CASSFWTGGSTNEQFF. For the CDR3, the DNA is TGTGCCAGCAGCTTCTGGACTGGCGGGAGTACGAATGAGCAGTTCTTC.

The sample holds many counts of this clonotype. The chain has TRBV7-6 and TRBJ2-7; 7 bases agree with TRBD2. Losses at the gene ends were 1 base for V and 7 bases for J; bases not matched to a gene: 10. Germline V gene lookup returns CDR1 SGHVS and CDR2 FNYEAQ. The CDR3 contains 15 residues. CDR3 coding DNA: TGTGCCAGCAGCTTAGGGGCTAGCGGACGCGGGGAGCAGTACTTC. It codes for CASSLGASGRGEQYF.

This clonotype has ten or more counts. The chain carries TRBV18 and TRBJ2-7, with TRBD2 matching 8 bases. The junction had 12 bases not matched to a gene; V was cut back by 5 bases and J by 6 bases. CDR3 length: 15 amino acids. CDR1 and CDR2 (germline): KGHSH, LQKENI. Here the CDR3 reads CASSATGTRGGEQYF. The CDR3 DNA follows: TGTGCCAGCTCAGCTACCGGGACTAGAGGCGGCGAGCAGTACTTC.

This clonotype was seen at least ten times. J is TRBJ1-5 and V is TRBV6-1; TRBD1 agrees at 7 bases. The CDR3 has 15 amino acids. Per germline, CDR1 MNHNS and CDR2 SASEGT. J was trimmed by 4 bases and V by 6 bases; bases with no gene match: 9. The CDR3 coding sequence is TGTGCCAGCAGAGAGGGGGCCACCGAAAATCAGCCCCAGCATTTT. This codes for CASREGATENQPQHF.

Many counts were recorded for this clonotype. The V gene is TRBV29-1, the J gene TRBJ1-1, with D tentatively TRBD1 (5 bases). Germline-derived CDR1 and CDR2 are SQVTM and ANQGSEA. The CDR3 totals 13 residues. Trimming took off 6 bases at V and 5 bases at J, with 16 bases between the two ends. CDR3 residues: CSVGRGEGTEAFF. Here the CDR3 DNA reads TGCAGCGTGGGGCGTGGTGAAGGAACTGAAGCTTTCTTT.

The J gene is TRBJ2-1, the V gene TRBV18; D call uncertain. The CDR3 covers 12 residues. CDR1 KGHSH and CDR2 LQKENI come from the germline V gene. Trimming cost V 0 bases and J 9 bases, with 6 bases left between them. DNA of the CDR3: TGTGCCAGCTCACCACCCAGATCTGAGCAGTTCTTC. Protein product: CASSPPRSEQFF.

This clonotype appeared many times. The chain employs TRBV10-3 and TRBJ2-7; D possibly corresponds to TRBD2 (5 bases). V was pared by 10 bases and J by 4 bases, with 17 bases between. Germline V CDR1 and CDR2: ENHRY, SYGVKD. CDR3 length: 13 residues. CDR3 bases: TGTGCCACGTCCTTTAGCGCGATGTACGAGCAGTACTTC. This sequence encodes CATSFSAMYEQYF.

The rearrangement links TRBV14 to TRBJ1-5; D might be TRBD1 (6 bases). Looked up from germline, CDR1 is SGHDN and CDR2 is FVKESK. Trimming shortened V by 1 base and J by 6 bases, and 13 bases separated the two germline ends. This CDR3 contains 15 residues. This CDR3 reads CASSQGGGDSQPQHF. The CDR3 region has the DNA TGTGCCAGCAGCCAAGGAGGGGGGGATAGTCAGCCCCAGCATTTT. The full variable domain, rest sourced from reference TRBV14 and TRBJ1-5, is EAGVTQFPSHSVIEKGQTVTLRCDPISGHDNLYWYRRVMGKEIKFLLHFVKESKQDESGMPNNRFLAERTGGTYSTLKVQPAELEDSGVYFCASSQGGGDSQPQHFGDGTRLSIL.

CDR3 protein: CASSLTSGAQETQYF. The CDR3 DNA is TGTGCCAGCAGCCTAACTAGCGGGGCCCAAGAGACCCAGTACTTC. The V and J genes are TRBV7-8 and TRBJ2-5, with 10 bases aligning to TRBD2. This CDR3 is 15 amino acids long. V was clipped by 5 bases and J by 1 base; unmatched bases: 4. Germline lookup yields CDR1 SGHVS and CDR2 FQNEAQ.